This record looks at one T cell receptor (beta chain) sequence and its context. Researchers prepared the TCRbeta library using unique molecular identifiers, the study reports. Via MiXCR, TCRdb re-called the PCR reads, giving one row per CDR3 protein. The sample yields about 480,000 distinct CDR3 sequences, approximately 12% seen once. J was trimmed by 6 bases and V by 7 bases; bases with no gene match: 11. Germline V gene lookup returns CDR1 SGHRS and CDR2 YFSETQ. This CDR3 comprises 14 residues. The sample belongs to a study of T-cell reconstitution after alpha-beta-depleted transplantation in children.

The source of this sequence is a human donor who donated a stem cell graft to a child with combined immunodeficiency. The sample was PBMCs from the stem cell graft donor, taken from the stem cell graft. The rearrangement links TRBV5-1 to TRBJ2-7, with TRBD1 matching over 9 bases. CDR3 DNA sequence: TGCGCCAGCGGGGCCGGGACAGGGCATCGCGAGCAGTACTTC. Translation gives CASGAGTGHREQYF.